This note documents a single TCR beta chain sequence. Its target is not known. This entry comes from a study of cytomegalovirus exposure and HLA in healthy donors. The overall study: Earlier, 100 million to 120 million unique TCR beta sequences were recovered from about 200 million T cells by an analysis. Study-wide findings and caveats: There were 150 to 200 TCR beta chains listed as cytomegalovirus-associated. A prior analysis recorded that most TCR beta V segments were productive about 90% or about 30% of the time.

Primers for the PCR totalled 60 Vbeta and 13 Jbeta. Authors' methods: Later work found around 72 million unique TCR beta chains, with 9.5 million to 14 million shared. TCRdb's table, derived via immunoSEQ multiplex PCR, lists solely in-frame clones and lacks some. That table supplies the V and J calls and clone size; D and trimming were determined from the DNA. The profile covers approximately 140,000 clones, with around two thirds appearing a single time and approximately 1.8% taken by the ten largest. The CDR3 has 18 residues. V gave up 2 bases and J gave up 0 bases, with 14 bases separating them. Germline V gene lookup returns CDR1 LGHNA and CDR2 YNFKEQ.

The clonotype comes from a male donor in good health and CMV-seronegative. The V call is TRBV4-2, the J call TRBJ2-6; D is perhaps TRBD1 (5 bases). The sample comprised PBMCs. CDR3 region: CASSQSAGSDSGANVLTF. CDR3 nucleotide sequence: TGTGCCAGCAGCCAATCGGCAGGGTCAGACTCTGGGGCCAACGTCCTGACTTTC.